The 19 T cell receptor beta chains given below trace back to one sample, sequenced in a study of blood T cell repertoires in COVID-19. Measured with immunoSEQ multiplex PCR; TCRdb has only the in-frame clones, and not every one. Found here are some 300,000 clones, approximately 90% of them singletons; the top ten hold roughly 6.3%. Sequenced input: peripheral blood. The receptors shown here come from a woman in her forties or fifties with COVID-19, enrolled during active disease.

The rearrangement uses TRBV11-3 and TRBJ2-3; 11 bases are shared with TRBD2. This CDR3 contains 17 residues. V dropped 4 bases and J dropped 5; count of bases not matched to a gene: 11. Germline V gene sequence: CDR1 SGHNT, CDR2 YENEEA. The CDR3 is CASSSPLLAGAEDTQYF. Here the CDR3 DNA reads TGTGCCAGCAGCTCCCCCTTACTAGCGGGAGCCGAAGATACGCAGTATTTT.

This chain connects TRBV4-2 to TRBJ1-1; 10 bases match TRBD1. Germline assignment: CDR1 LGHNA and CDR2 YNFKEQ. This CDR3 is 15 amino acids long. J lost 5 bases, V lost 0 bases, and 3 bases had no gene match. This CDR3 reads CASSQDRDRGTEAFF. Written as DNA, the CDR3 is TGTGCCAGCAGCCAAGACCGGGACAGGGGTACTGAAGCTTTCTTT.

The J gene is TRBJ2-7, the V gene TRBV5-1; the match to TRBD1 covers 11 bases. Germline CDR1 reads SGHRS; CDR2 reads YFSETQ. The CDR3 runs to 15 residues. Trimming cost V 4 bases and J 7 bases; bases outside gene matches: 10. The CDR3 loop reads CASSGGTGGSREQYF. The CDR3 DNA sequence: TGCGCCAGCAGCGGCGGGACAGGGGGAAGTAGGGAGCAGTACTTC.

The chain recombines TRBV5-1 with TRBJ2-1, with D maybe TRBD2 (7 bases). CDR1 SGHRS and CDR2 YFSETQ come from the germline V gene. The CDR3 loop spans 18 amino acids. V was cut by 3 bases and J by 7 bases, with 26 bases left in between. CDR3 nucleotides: TGCGCCAGCAGCTCCTCAGGGGTGGCGGGAGTCTTGGGAAATGAGCAGTTCTTC. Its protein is CASSSSGVAGVLGNEQFF. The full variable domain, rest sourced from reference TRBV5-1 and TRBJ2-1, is KAGVTQTPRYLIKTRGQQVTLSCSPISGHRSVSWYQQTPGQGLQFLFEYFSETQRNKGNFPGRFSGRQFSNSRSEMNVSTLELGDSALYLCASSSSGVAGVLGNEQFFGPGTRLTVL.

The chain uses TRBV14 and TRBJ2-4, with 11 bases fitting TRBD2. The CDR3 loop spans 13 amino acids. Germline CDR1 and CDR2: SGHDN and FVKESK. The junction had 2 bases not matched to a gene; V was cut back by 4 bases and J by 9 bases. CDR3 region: CASSLAGGGIQYF. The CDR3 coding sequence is TGTGCCAGCAGCCTAGCGGGAGGGGGCATTCAGTACTTC.

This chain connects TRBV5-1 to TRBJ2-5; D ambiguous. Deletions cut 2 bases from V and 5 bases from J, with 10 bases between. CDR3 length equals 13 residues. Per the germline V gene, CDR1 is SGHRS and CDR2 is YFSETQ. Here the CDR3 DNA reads TGCGCCAGCAGCTTATCCCCCCGTGAGACCCAGTACTTC. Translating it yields CASSLSPRETQYF.

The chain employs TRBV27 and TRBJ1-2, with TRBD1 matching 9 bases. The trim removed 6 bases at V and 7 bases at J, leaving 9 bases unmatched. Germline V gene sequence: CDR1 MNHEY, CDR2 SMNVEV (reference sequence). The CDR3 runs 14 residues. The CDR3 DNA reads TGTGCCAGCAGAACCCCAGGGACAGGGTTTGGCTACACCTTC. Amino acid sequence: CASRTPGTGFGYTF.

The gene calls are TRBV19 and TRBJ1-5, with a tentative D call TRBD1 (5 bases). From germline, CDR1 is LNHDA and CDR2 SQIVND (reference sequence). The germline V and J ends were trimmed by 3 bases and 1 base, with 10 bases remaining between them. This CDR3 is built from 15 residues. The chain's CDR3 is CASSIDSGSNQPQHF. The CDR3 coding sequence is TGTGCCAGTAGTATTGACAGTGGAAGCAATCAGCCCCAGCATTTT.

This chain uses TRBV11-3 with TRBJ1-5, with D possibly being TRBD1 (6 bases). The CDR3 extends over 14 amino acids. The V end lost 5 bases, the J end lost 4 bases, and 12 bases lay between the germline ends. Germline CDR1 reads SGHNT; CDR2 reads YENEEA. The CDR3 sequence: CASSVRGGNQPQHF. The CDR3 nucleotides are TGTGCCAGCAGCGTCAGGGGTGGGAATCAGCCCCAGCATTTT. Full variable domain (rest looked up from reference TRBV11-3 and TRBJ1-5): EAGVVQSPRYKIIEKKQPVAFWCNPISGHNTLYWYLQNLGQGPELLIRYENEEAVDDSQLPKDRFSAERLKGVDSTLKIQPAELGDSAVYLCASSVRGGNQPQHFGDGTRLSIL.

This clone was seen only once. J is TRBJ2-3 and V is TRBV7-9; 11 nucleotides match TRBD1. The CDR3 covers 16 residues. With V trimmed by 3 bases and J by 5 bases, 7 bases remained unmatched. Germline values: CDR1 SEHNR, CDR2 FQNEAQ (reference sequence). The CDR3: CASSFMPGQGGDTQYF. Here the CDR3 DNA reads TGTGCCAGCAGCTTTATGCCGGGACAGGGGGGAGATACGCAGTATTTT.

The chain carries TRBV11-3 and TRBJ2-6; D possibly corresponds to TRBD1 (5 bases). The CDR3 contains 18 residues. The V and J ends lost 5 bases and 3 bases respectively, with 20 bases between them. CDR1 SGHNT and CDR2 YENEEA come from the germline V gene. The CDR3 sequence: CASSTAGVRVYGANVLTF. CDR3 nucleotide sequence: TGTGCCAGCAGCACAGCTGGGGTCAGGGTCTATGGGGCCAACGTCCTGACTTTC.

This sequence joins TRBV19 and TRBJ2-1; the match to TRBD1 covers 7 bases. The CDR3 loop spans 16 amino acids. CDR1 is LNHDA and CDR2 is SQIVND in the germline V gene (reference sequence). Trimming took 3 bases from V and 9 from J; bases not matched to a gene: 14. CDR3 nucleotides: TGTGCCAGTAGTATGGTAACAGGGGCATATGGTGTTGAGCAGTTCTTC. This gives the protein CASSMVTGAYGVEQFF.

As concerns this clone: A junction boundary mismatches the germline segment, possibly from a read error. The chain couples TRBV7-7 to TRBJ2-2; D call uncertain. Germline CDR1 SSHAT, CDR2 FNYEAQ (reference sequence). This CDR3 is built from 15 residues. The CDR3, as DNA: TGTGCTAGCAGTTCAGGATATATCAACACCGGGGAGCTGTTTTTT. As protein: CASSSGYINTGELFF.

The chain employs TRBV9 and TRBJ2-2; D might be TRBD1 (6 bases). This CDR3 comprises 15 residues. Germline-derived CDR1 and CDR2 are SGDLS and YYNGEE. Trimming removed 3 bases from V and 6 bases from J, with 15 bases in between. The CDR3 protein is CASSAASRGSGELFF. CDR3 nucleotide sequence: TGTGCCAGCAGCGCGGCGTCTAGGGGGTCCGGGGAGCTGTTTTTT.

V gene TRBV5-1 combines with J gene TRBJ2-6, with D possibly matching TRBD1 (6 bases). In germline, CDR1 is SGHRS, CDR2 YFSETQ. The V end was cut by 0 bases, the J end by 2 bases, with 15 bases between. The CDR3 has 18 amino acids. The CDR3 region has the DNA TGCGCCAGCAGCTTGGTGGCAGGGGCGTTACCTGGGGCCAACGTCCTGACTTTC. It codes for CASSLVAGALPGANVLTF.

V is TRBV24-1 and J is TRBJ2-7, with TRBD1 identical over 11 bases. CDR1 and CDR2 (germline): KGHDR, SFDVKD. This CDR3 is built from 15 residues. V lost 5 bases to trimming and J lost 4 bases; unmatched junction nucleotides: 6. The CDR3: CATSGWTGGGYEQYF. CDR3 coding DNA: TGTGCCACCAGTGGCTGGACAGGGGGCGGGTACGAGCAGTACTTC.

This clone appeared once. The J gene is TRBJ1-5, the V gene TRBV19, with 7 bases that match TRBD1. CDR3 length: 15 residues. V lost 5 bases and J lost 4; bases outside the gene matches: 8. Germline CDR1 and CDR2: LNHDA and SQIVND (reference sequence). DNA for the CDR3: TGTGCCAGTAGTTTAGGCCCCAGGGGGAATCAGCCCCAGCATTTT. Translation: CASSLGPRGNQPQHF.

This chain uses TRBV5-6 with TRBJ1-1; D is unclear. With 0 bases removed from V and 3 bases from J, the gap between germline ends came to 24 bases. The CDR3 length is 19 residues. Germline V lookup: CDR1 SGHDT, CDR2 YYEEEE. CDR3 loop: CASSLANYLTVGSDTEAFF. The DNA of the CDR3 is TGTGCCAGCAGCTTGGCGAACTATCTCACCGTCGGGTCGGACACTGAAGCTTTCTTT.

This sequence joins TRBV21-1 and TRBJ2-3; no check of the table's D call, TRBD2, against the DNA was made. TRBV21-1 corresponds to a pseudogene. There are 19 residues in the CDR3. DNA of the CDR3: TGTGCCAGCAGCAAAGTCAGTAGGGCTAGCGGGAGGAGGGCAGATACGCAGTATTTT. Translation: CASSKVSRASGRRADTQYF.